Described below is a single T cell receptor beta chain sequence and its context. This record comes from a study of blood T cell repertoires in COVID-19. Losses at the gene ends were 5 bases for V and 1 base for J; bases not matched to a gene: 5. The CDR3 is 15 residues long. From germline, CDR1 is MNHEY and CDR2 SVGAGI. This table comes from immunoSEQ multiplex PCR, and its TCRdb copy is limited to in-frame clones, with some not included. Here the sample spans nearly 350,000 clones, roughly 87% being singletons. Residents of 24 US areas, aged 18 to 89 years, made up the participants. For recovered donors of Cohort 3, there were two negative PCRs, clearance, or symptom resolution.

The sequence was obtained from a woman aged 25 to 39 who had recovered from COVID-19. The chain is built from TRBV6-5 and TRBJ2-1; the match to TRBD1 covers 7 bases. The sample was PBMCs or T cells enriched from blood (not recorded which). CDR3 loop: CASSSDRDSYNEQFF. DNA for the CDR3: TGTGCCAGCAGTAGCGACAGGGATTCCTACAATGAGCAGTTCTTC.